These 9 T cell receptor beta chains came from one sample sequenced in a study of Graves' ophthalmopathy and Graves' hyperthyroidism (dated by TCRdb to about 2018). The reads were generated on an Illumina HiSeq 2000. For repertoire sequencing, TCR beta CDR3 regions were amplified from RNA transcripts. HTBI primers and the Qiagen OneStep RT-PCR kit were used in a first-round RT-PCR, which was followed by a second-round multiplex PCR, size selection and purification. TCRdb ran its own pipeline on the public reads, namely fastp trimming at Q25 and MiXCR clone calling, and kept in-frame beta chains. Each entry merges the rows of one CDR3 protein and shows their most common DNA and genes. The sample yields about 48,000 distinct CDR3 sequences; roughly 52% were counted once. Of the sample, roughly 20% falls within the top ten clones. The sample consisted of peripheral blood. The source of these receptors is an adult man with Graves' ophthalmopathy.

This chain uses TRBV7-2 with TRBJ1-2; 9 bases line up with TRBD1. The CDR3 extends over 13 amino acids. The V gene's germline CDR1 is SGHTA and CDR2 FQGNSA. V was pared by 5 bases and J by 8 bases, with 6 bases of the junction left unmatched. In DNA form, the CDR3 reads TGTGCCAGCAGCATTGGGACAGGGCTGGGCTACACCTTC. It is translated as CASSIGTGLGYTF.

CDR3 DNA sequence: TGTGCCACCAGTGACGGTGGGGCGGGGGCTTACGAGCAGTACTTC. This gives the protein CATSDGGAGAYEQYF. The J gene is TRBJ2-7, the V gene TRBV24-1; TRBD2 is a possible D gene (7 bases). The CDR3 spans 15 residues. Per germline, CDR1 KGHDR and CDR2 SFDVKD. V was trimmed by 4 bases and J by 4 bases, leaving 16 bases between them.

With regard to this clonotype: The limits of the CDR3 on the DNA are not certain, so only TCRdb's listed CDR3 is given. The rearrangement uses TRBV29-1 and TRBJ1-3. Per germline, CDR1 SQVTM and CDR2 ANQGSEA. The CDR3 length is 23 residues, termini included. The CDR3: CSVDAVSTDTQYFGPSSGNTIYF.

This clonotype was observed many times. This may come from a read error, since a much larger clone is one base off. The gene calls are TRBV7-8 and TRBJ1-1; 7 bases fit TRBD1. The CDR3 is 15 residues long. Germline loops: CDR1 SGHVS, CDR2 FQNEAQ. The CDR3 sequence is CVSSLLGSEGAGAFF. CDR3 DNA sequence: TGTGTCAGCAGCTTATTGGGGTCCGAGGGGGCGGGAGCTTTCTTT.

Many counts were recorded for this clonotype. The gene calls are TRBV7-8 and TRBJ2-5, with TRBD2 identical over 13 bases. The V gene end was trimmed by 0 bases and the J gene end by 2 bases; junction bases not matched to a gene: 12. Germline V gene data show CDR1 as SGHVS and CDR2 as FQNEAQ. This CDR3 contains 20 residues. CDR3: CASSLAVWGTSGAEQETQYF. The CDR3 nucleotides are TGTGCCAGCAGCTTAGCGGTTTGGGGGACTAGCGGGGCTGAGCAAGAGACCCAGTACTTC.

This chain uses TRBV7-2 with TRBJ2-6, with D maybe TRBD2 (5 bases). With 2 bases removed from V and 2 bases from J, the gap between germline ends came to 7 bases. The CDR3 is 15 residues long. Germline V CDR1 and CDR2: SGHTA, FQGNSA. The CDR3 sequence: CASSLQRTGANVLTF. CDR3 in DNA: TGTGCCAGCAGCTTACAGCGGACTGGGGCCAACGTCCTGACTTTC.

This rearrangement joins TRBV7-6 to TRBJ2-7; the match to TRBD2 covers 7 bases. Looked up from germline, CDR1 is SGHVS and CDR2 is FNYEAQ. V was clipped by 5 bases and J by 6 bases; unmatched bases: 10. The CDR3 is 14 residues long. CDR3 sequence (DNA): TGTGCCAGCAGCCCCAGCGGGACCTTCAGCGAGCAGTACTTC. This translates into CASSPSGTFSEQYF.

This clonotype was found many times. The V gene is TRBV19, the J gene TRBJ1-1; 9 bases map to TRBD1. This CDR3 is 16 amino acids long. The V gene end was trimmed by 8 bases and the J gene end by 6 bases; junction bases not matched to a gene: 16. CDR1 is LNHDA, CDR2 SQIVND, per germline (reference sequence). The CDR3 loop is CASSPPSTGGIAEAFF. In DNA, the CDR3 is TGTGCCAGTTCCCCGCCCTCGACAGGGGGAATCGCTGAAGCTTTCTTT.

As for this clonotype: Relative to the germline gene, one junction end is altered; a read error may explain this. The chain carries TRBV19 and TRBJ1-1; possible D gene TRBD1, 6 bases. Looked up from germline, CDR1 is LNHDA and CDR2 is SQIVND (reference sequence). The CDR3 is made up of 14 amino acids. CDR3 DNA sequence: TGTGCCAGTAGTATCGGCGTAGGGGGGACTGAAGCCTTCTTT. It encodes CASSIGVGGTEAFF.